These 8 T cell receptor beta chains came from one sample sequenced in a study of technical replicates of blood from a few donors. Sequencing used immunoSEQ multiplex PCR; TCRdb keeps in-frame clones, though not all of them. The data hold about 80,000 clones, with 75% to 95% observed a single time. The sample taken for sequencing was T cells isolated from PBMCs. The source is a human donor in good health.

The rearrangement links TRBV6-4 to TRBJ1-2; TRBD1 matches 9 bases. CDR3 size: 13 residues. Germline CDR1 and CDR2: MRHNA and SNTAGT. V trimming: 4 bases; J trimming: 8 bases; junction bases outside the gene matches: 5. CDR3 coding DNA: TGTGCCAGCAGTGTCGACAGGGGGTCGGGCTACACCTTC. Its protein product is CASSVDRGSGYTF.

V is TRBV6-1 and J is TRBJ2-6; D is possibly TRBD2 (5 bases). V lost 6 bases to trimming and J lost 8 bases, with 14 bases between them. Germline V gene data show CDR1 as MNHNS and CDR2 as SASEGT. This CDR3 has 14 residues. CDR3 residues: CASSHYEGSNVLTF. The CDR3 nucleotides read TGTGCCAGCAGCCACTATGAGGGTTCCAACGTCCTGACTTTC.

This clone turned up a few times. The chain links TRBV29-1 to TRBJ2-1; 9 bases map to TRBD1. With V trimmed by 7 bases and J by 7 bases, 8 bases remained unmatched. Germline values: CDR1 SQVTM, CDR2 ANQGSEA. There are 13 residues in the CDR3. The CDR3 region is CSAGQGPTNEQFF. CDR3 DNA sequence: TGCAGCGCCGGACAGGGGCCAACTAATGAGCAGTTCTTC.

The J gene is TRBJ2-6, the V gene TRBV7-2; D is unresolved. V was trimmed by 6 bases and J by 1 base, leaving 4 bases between them. The CDR3 runs 13 residues. Germline CDR1 is SGHTA and CDR2 is FQGNSA. The CDR3 coding sequence is TGTGCCAGCAGACTATCTGGGGCCAACGTCCTGACTTTC. Its protein is CASRLSGANVLTF.

The V call is TRBV7-9, the J call TRBJ2-4, with D uncertain. The germline CDR1 and CDR2 sequences are SEHNR and FQNEAQ (reference sequence). The CDR3 loop spans 16 amino acids. V dropped 7 bases and J dropped 0 bases, with 16 bases sitting between them. As DNA, the CDR3 is TGTGCCAGCACCCCCGCCGGTGTCCTAGCCAAAAACATTCAGTACTTC. This codes for CASTPAGVLAKNIQYF.

The chain has TRBV15 and TRBJ2-2; perhaps TRBD2 as D (6 bases). V lost 0 bases to trimming and J lost 7 bases, with 9 bases between them. Per germline, CDR1 LNHNV and CDR2 YYDKDF (reference sequence). The CDR3 has 14 amino acids. CDR3 DNA sequence: TGTGCCACCAGCAGAGATCCCGGGGGCGGGGAGCTGTTTTTT. It translates to CATSRDPGGGELFF. Variable domain in full (rest from reference TRBV15 and TRBJ2-2): DAMVIQNPRYQVTQFGKPVTLSCSQTLNHNVMYWYQQKSSQAPKLLFHYYDKDFNNEADTPDNFQSRRPNTSFCFLDIRSPGLGDTAMYLCATSRDPGGGELFFGEGSRLTVL.

The genes are TRBV9 and TRBJ2-1; no reliable D call. CDR1 and CDR2 from the germline V gene are SGDLS and YYNGEE. The CDR3 loop spans 13 amino acids. Trimming took off 0 bases at V and 8 bases at J, with 9 bases between the two ends. The CDR3 bases are TGTGCCAGCAGCGTAGGCAACAGATATGAGCAGTTCTTC. This codes for CASSVGNRYEQFF.

The genes are TRBV28 and TRBJ1-4; no definite D call. V lost 8 bases, J lost 7 bases, and 11 bases lay in between. In germline, CDR1 is MDHEN, CDR2 SYDVKM. The CDR3 is made up of 12 amino acids. This CDR3 is CASSDWAEKLFF. In DNA form, the CDR3 reads TGTGCCAGCTCAGATTGGGCTGAAAAACTGTTTTTT.